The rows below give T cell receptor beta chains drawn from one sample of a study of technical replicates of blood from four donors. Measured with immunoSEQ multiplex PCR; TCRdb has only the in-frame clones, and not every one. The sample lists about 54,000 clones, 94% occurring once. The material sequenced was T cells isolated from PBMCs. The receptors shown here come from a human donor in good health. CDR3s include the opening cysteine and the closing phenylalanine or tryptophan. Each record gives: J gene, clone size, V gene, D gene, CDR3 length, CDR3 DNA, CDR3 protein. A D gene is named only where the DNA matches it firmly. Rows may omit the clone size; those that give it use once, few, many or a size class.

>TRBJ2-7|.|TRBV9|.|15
TGTGCCAGCAGCTCTGGACAGACCACCACCTACGAGCAGTACTTC
CASSSGQTTTYEQYF
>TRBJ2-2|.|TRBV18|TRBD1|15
TGTGCCAGCTCACCACCGACAGGGGGCACCGGGGAGCTGTTTTTT
CASSPPTGGTGELFF
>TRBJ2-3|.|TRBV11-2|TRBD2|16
TGTGCCAGCAGCTTAGAGGCGGGGGTGAACACAGATACGCAGTATTTT
CASSLEAGVNTDTQYF
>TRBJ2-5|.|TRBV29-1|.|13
TGCAGCGGCACTCCGACAGCACAAGAGACCCAGTACTTC
CSGTPTAQETQYF
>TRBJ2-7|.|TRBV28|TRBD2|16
TGTGCCAGCAGCTCCCTGGGAGGGGTAAGCTCCTACGAGCAGTACTTC
CASSSLGGVSSYEQYF
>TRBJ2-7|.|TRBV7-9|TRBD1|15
TGTGCCAGCAGCACCCAACAGGGGGGTGGCTACGAGCAGTACTTC
CASSTQQGGGYEQYF
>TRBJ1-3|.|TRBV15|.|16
TGTGCCACCAGCAGGAAGAGGGGGGGCTCTGGAAACACCATATATTTT
CATSRKRGGSGNTIYF
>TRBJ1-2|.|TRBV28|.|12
TGTGCCAGCGCCCAGGGATTTTCGGGCTACACCTTC
CASAQGFSGYTF
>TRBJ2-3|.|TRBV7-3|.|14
TGTGCCAGCAGCTTAAAGGGGTGGGGCGATACGCAGTATTTT
CASSLKGWGDTQYF
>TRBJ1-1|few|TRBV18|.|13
TGTGCCAGCTCACCAATGAGGGAGGCTGAAGCTTTCTTT
CASSPMREAEAFF
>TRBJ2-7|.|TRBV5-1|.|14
TGCGCCAGCAGCTTGGAAATCAGGGGATACGAGCAGTACTTC
CASSLEIRGYEQYF
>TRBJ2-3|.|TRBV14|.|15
TGTGCCAGCAGCCAATATAGGGACAACACAGATACGCAGTATTTT
CASSQYRDNTDTQYF
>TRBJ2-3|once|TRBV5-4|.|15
TGTGCCAGCAGCTTGGGCGGGGCCAGCACAGATACGCAGTATTTT
CASSLGGASTDTQYF
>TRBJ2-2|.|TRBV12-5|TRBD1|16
TGTGCTAGTGGTTTGATTAGGACAGGGGGAACCGGGGAGCTGTTTTTT
CASGLIRTGGTGELFF
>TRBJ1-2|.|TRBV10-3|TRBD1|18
TGTGCCATCAGCGAGCCATCGCCGGGACAGGGGCCAAACTATGGCTACACCTTC
CAISEPSPGQGPNYGYTF
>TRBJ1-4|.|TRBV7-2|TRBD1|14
TGTGCCAGCAGCTTAACAGGGGGGAAAGAAAAACTGTTTTTT
CASSLTGGKEKLFF
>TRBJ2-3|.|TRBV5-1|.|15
TGCGCCAGCAGCCACCGTCACCCAGGGCCCGATACGCAGTATTTT
CASSHRHPGPDTQYF
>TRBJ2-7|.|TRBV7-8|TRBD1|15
TGTGCCAGCAGCCCGAGCCGGGACAGAGCCTACGAGCAGTACTTC
CASSPSRDRAYEQYF